This is a list of T cell receptor beta chains from one sample in a study of human T cells and chemical hapten exposure. MiXCR, run by TCRdb on the RACE reads, gives a single entry per CDR3 protein. Counted here are around 160,000 distinct CDR3 sequences, approximately 15% occurring once; the ten biggest clones make up about 1.7%. The sample in question was whole blood, obtained in connection with sensitization to the hapten diphenylcyclopropenone (DPC). Receptors were obtained from a woman aged 30 to 39 with alopecia areata. Some clones in this sample may be carry-over from other donors' samples. CDR3s include the opening cysteine and the closing phenylalanine or tryptophan. The order of the fields is CDR3 protein, CDR3 DNA, clone size, J gene, V gene, D gene. D genes are given only for firm matches. Clone sizes are given selectively: once, few, many, or a class where the clone is expanded.

cdr3_aa: CASRPPGGGGAFF
cdr3_nt: TGTGCCAGCAGACCCCCGGGGGGTGGGGGAGCTTTCTTT
clone_size: few
j_call: TRBJ1-1
v_call: TRBV6-5
d_call: -

cdr3_aa: CASLRTVSTDTQYF
cdr3_nt: TGTGCCAGCCTCCGGACAGTCAGCACAGATACGCAGTATTTT
clone_size: many
j_call: TRBJ2-3
v_call: TRBV6-1
d_call: -

cdr3_aa: CASSGDMNTEAFF
cdr3_nt: TGTGCCAGCAGTGGGGACATGAACACTGAAGCTTTCTTT
clone_size: -
j_call: TRBJ1-1
v_call: TRBV2
d_call: -

cdr3_aa: CASSLDGYEQYF
cdr3_nt: TGTGCCAGCAGTTTGGACGGGTACGAGCAGTACTTC
clone_size: -
j_call: TRBJ2-7
v_call: TRBV28
d_call: -

cdr3_aa: CASSPTLSGSYEQYF
cdr3_nt: TGTGCCAGCAGCCCCACACTTAGCGGCTCCTACGAGCAGTACTTC
clone_size: few
j_call: TRBJ2-7
v_call: TRBV7-2
d_call: -

cdr3_aa: CATSDLIGTSGPAGDTQYF
cdr3_nt: TGTGCCACCAGTGATTTGATTGGGACTAGCGGGCCGGCCGGAGATACGCAGTATTTT
clone_size: few
j_call: TRBJ2-3
v_call: TRBV24-1
d_call: TRBD2

cdr3_aa: CASSTGQGNYEQYF
cdr3_nt: TGTGCCAGCAGTACTGGACAGGGAAACTACGAGCAGTACTTC
clone_size: few
j_call: TRBJ2-7
v_call: TRBV6-2/TRBV6-3
d_call: TRBD1

cdr3_aa: CASSQWLAGSYEQYF
cdr3_nt: TGTGCCAGCAGCCAATGGTTAGCGGGATCCTACGAGCAGTACTTC
clone_size: few
j_call: TRBJ2-7
v_call: TRBV16
d_call: TRBD2

cdr3_aa: CASRKGNSEQYF
cdr3_nt: TGTGCCAGCAGAAAGGGGAATAGCGAGCAGTACTTC
clone_size: -
j_call: TRBJ2-7
v_call: TRBV6-4
d_call: -

cdr3_aa: CASSSRVTNEKLFF
cdr3_nt: TGTGCCAGTTCGTCGAGGGTAACTAATGAAAAACTGTTTTTT
clone_size: -
j_call: TRBJ1-4
v_call: TRBV6-2/TRBV6-3
d_call: -

cdr3_aa: CASSRPTGGTAEGTQYF
cdr3_nt: TGTGCCAGCAGCCGCCCCACGGGAGGCACGGCGGAAGGTACGCAGTATTTT
clone_size: -
j_call: TRBJ2-3
v_call: TRBV6-2/TRBV6-3
d_call: TRBD2

cdr3_aa: CANSAARGGNQPQHF
cdr3_nt: TGTGCCAACAGCGCCGCTAGGGGTGGCAATCAGCCCCAGCATTTT
clone_size: -
j_call: TRBJ1-5
v_call: TRBV6-5
d_call: -

cdr3_aa: CASSEAGTMNTEAFF
cdr3_nt: TGTGCCAGCAGTGAGGCAGGAACCATGAACACTGAAGCTTTCTTT
clone_size: -
j_call: TRBJ1-1
v_call: TRBV25-1
d_call: -

cdr3_aa: CASGGQGGHSYEQYF
cdr3_nt: TGCGCCAGCGGCGGGCAGGGGGGCCACTCCTACGAGCAGTACTTC
clone_size: -
j_call: TRBJ2-7
v_call: TRBV4-1
d_call: -

cdr3_aa: CASSGAVGTEAFF
cdr3_nt: TGTGCCAGCTCAGGGGCGGTAGGCACTGAAGCTTTCTTT
clone_size: -
j_call: TRBJ1-1
v_call: TRBV18
d_call: -

cdr3_aa: CASSFPSGTGELFF
cdr3_nt: TGTGCCAGCAGTTTCCCTAGCGGGACCGGGGAGCTGTTTTTT
clone_size: many
j_call: TRBJ2-2
v_call: TRBV28
d_call: TRBD2

cdr3_aa: CASSPRPQDTDTQYF
cdr3_nt: TGCGCCAGCAGCCCCAGACCGCAAGACACAGATACGCAGTATTTT
clone_size: -
j_call: TRBJ2-3
v_call: TRBV5-1
d_call: -

cdr3_aa: CASSYEGYTEAFF
cdr3_nt: TGTGCCAGCAGTTACGAGGGGTACACTGAAGCTTTCTTT
clone_size: -
j_call: TRBJ1-1
v_call: TRBV6-6
d_call: -

cdr3_aa: CSTDRGTGELFF
cdr3_nt: TGCAGCACCGACAGGGGCACCGGGGAGCTGTTTTTT
clone_size: many
j_call: TRBJ2-2
v_call: TRBV29-1
d_call: TRBD1

cdr3_aa: CASSLGDRGVQPQHF
cdr3_nt: TGTGCCAGCAGCTTAGGTGACAGGGGGGTTCAGCCCCAGCATTTT
clone_size: few
j_call: TRBJ1-5
v_call: TRBV7-8
d_call: TRBD1

cdr3_aa: CASSLVPGLAGHEQYF
cdr3_nt: TGTGCCAGCAGCTTAGTCCCCGGACTAGCGGGCCACGAGCAGTACTTC
clone_size: many
j_call: TRBJ2-7
v_call: TRBV7-2
d_call: TRBD2

cdr3_aa: CASSPGQLSYEQYF
cdr3_nt: TGCGCCAGCAGCCCGGGACAGCTCTCCTACGAGCAGTACTTC
clone_size: -
j_call: TRBJ2-7
v_call: TRBV4-1
d_call: TRBD1

cdr3_aa: CASSPWTGGLNIQYF
cdr3_nt: TGTGCCAGCAGTCCGTGGACAGGGGGCTTGAACATTCAGTACTTC
clone_size: few
j_call: TRBJ2-4
v_call: TRBV12-3/TRBV12-4
d_call: TRBD1

cdr3_aa: CASSLGFASSYEQYF
cdr3_nt: TGTGCCAGCAGCTTAGGGTTTGCCAGCTCCTACGAGCAGTACTTC
clone_size: many
j_call: TRBJ2-7
v_call: TRBV7-2
d_call: -

cdr3_aa: CASSLGGQGVFEAFF
cdr3_nt: TGTGCCAGCAGTTTAGGGGGACAGGGGGTATTTGAAGCTTTCTTT
clone_size: many
j_call: TRBJ1-1
v_call: TRBV12-3/TRBV12-4
d_call: TRBD1

cdr3_aa: CASSLRLTIQAQHF
cdr3_nt: TGTGCCAGCAGCCTACGGTTGACCATCCAGGCCCAGCATTTT
clone_size: many
j_call: TRBJ1-5
v_call: TRBV28
d_call: -

cdr3_aa: CASSLSVTRRRNEQFF
cdr3_nt: TGTGCCAGCAGCTTATCAGTGACTCGTCGGCGCAATGAGCAGTTCTTC
clone_size: few
j_call: TRBJ2-1
v_call: TRBV13
d_call: -

cdr3_aa: CASSPDPDTQYF
cdr3_nt: TGTGCCAGCAGTCCTGACCCAGATACGCAGTATTTT
clone_size: -
j_call: TRBJ2-3
v_call: TRBV27
d_call: -

cdr3_aa: CASSLVWNSYNEQFF
cdr3_nt: TGTGCCAGCAGCTTAGTCTGGAACTCCTACAATGAGCAGTTCTTC
clone_size: few
j_call: TRBJ2-1
v_call: TRBV7-2
d_call: -

cdr3_aa: CASSRWAPEQFF
cdr3_nt: TGTGCCAGCAGCCGTTGGGCTCCTGAGCAGTTCTTC
clone_size: -
j_call: TRBJ2-1
v_call: TRBV7-2
d_call: -

cdr3_aa: CASSLVSRQNTEAFF
cdr3_nt: TGTGCCAGCAGTTTGGTGTCGCGGCAGAACACTGAAGCTTTCTTT
clone_size: -
j_call: TRBJ1-1
v_call: TRBV28
d_call: -

cdr3_aa: CASSIGTPGLNYGYTF
cdr3_nt: TGTGCCAGCAGTATCGGGACTCCCGGATTAAACTATGGCTACACCTTC
clone_size: many
j_call: TRBJ1-2
v_call: TRBV12-3/TRBV12-4
d_call: -

cdr3_aa: CASTPPSKGRDEQFF
cdr3_nt: TGTGCCAGCACCCCCCCATCTAAAGGTCGGGATGAGCAGTTCTTC
clone_size: few
j_call: TRBJ2-1
v_call: TRBV3-1
d_call: -

cdr3_aa: CSAGPGTSNEQFF
cdr3_nt: TGCAGTGCTGGACCCGGGACAAGTAATGAGCAGTTCTTC
clone_size: few
j_call: TRBJ2-1
v_call: TRBV20-1
d_call: -

cdr3_aa: CASSPPGHGVSGNTIYF
cdr3_nt: TGTGCCAGCAGTCCACCGGGACATGGCGTCTCTGGAAACACCATATATTTT
clone_size: few
j_call: TRBJ1-3
v_call: TRBV12-3/TRBV12-4
d_call: -

cdr3_aa: CATIRRGGSDTQYF
cdr3_nt: TGTGCCACCATAAGGAGGGGTGGCTCAGATACGCAGTATTTT
clone_size: -
j_call: TRBJ2-3
v_call: TRBV28
d_call: -

cdr3_aa: CASRYSRSGGGYGYTF
cdr3_nt: TGTGCCAGCAGATATAGTAGGTCAGGGGGCGGCTATGGCTACACCTTC
clone_size: many
j_call: TRBJ1-2
v_call: TRBV28
d_call: TRBD1

cdr3_aa: CASSLNPANTGELFF
cdr3_nt: TGTGCCAGCAGCTTGAACCCGGCGAACACCGGGGAGCTGTTTTTT
clone_size: few
j_call: TRBJ2-2
v_call: TRBV5-4
d_call: -

cdr3_aa: CASSEYGTGNTEAFF
cdr3_nt: TGTGCCAGCAGTGAATATGGGACAGGGAACACTGAAGCTTTCTTT
clone_size: -
j_call: TRBJ1-1
v_call: TRBV6-1
d_call: TRBD1

cdr3_aa: CASSGGTPGGEQYF
cdr3_nt: TGCGCCAGCAGCGGCGGGACACCGGGGGGCGAGCAGTACTTC
clone_size: few
j_call: TRBJ2-7
v_call: TRBV5-1
d_call: -

cdr3_aa: CASSSGQGGLGYGYTF
cdr3_nt: TGTGCCAGCAGTTCCGGACAGGGGGGGCTTGGCTATGGCTACACCTTC
clone_size: many
j_call: TRBJ1-2
v_call: TRBV28
d_call: TRBD1

cdr3_aa: CASSLLSGGSYEQYF
cdr3_nt: TGCGCCAGCAGCTTGTTAAGCGGGGGTTCCTACGAGCAGTACTTC
clone_size: few
j_call: TRBJ2-7
v_call: TRBV5-1
d_call: TRBD2

cdr3_aa: CASTLASGQGISNEQFF
cdr3_nt: TGTGCCAGCACCTTGGCTTCGGGACAGGGGATATCCAATGAGCAGTTCTTC
clone_size: few
j_call: TRBJ2-1
v_call: TRBV11-1
d_call: TRBD1

cdr3_aa: CASSYSRPPLGNTIYF
cdr3_nt: TGTGCCAGCAGTTACTCGAGGCCCCCCCTTGGAAACACCATATATTTT
clone_size: many
j_call: TRBJ1-3
v_call: TRBV6-5
d_call: -

cdr3_aa: CATSAGGDYGYTF
cdr3_nt: TGTGCCACCAGCGCGGGCGGTGACTATGGCTACACCTTC
clone_size: once
j_call: TRBJ1-2
v_call: TRBV15
d_call: -

cdr3_aa: CSVGTGLFNTEAFF
cdr3_nt: TGCAGCGTCGGGACGGGTCTTTTTAACACTGAAGCTTTCTTT
clone_size: -
j_call: TRBJ1-1
v_call: TRBV29-1
d_call: -

cdr3_aa: CASSLMVQETQYF
cdr3_nt: TGTGCCAGCAGCTTAATGGTCCAAGAGACCCAGTACTTC
clone_size: many
j_call: TRBJ2-5
v_call: TRBV7-3
d_call: -

cdr3_aa: CASSAGLANTGELFF
cdr3_nt: TGTGCCAGCAGCGCGGGACTAGCGAACACCGGGGAGCTGTTTTTT
clone_size: once
j_call: TRBJ2-2
v_call: TRBV7-2
d_call: TRBD2

cdr3_aa: CASSSGPSLPLHF
cdr3_nt: TGTGCCAGCAGTTCCGGACCTAGCTTGCCCCTCCACTTT
clone_size: many
j_call: TRBJ1-6
v_call: TRBV7-3
d_call: -

cdr3_aa: CASSVGGTSSYERYF
cdr3_nt: TGTGCCAGCAGCGTAGGTGGGACGAGCTCCTACGAGCGGTACTTC
clone_size: -
j_call: TRBJ2-7
v_call: TRBV9
d_call: -

cdr3_aa: CASSTPGLAGGNEQFF
cdr3_nt: TGTGCCAGTAGTACCCCGGGACTAGCGGGGGGTAATGAGCAGTTCTTC
clone_size: few
j_call: TRBJ2-1
v_call: TRBV19
d_call: TRBD2